This TCR beta chain is from a study of cytomegalovirus exposure and HLA in healthy donors. Study observations and caveats: Follow-up analysis seemed to connect common viral pathogens with several of the most significant clusters identified. Being indistinguishable, some V segments were excluded, TRBV6-2 and TRBV6-3 among them.

The germline V gene encodes CDR1 MDHEN and CDR2 SYDVKM. V trimming: 5 bases; J trimming: 0 bases; junction bases outside the gene matches: 4. This CDR3 is 15 amino acids long. Use of 60 Vbeta and 13 Jbeta primers characterized the PCR. The method was immunoSEQ multiplex PCR; TCRdb's version includes in-frame clones alone and lacks a portion of them. The sample shows about 110,000 clones, 65% to 90% of them seen only once. Only a few counts were recorded for this clone. Its antigen is not known. The genes are TRBV28 and TRBJ2-1, with 7 bases aligning to TRBD2. Sample: PBMCs. The receptor's source is a woman younger than 45 in good health and CMV-seronegative. CDR3 in DNA: TGTGCCAGCAGTCCGGAGCGGGACTCCTACAATGAGCAGTTCTTC. Its protein is CASSPERDSYNEQFF.